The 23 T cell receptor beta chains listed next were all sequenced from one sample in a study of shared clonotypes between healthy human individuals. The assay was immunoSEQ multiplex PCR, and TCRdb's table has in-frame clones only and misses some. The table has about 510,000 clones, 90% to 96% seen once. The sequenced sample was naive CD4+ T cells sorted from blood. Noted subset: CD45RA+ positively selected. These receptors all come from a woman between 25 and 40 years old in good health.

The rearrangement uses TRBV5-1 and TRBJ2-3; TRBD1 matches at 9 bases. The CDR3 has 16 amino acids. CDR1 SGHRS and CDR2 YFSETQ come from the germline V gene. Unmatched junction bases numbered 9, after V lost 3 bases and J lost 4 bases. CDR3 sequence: CASSSRTGDGPDTQYF. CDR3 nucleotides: TGCGCCAGCAGCTCCCGGACAGGGGATGGGCCAGATACGCAGTATTTT.

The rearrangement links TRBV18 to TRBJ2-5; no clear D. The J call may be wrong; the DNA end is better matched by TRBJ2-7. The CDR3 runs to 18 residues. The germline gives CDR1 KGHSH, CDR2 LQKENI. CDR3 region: CASSPLSLTSTIAYEQYF. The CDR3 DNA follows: TGTGCCAGCTCACCACTTTCTCTGACATCCACAATTGCCTACGAGCAGTACTTC.

The DNA for the CDR3 is TGTGCCAGCAGCTTTTTTTCGGGCTCTGGAAACACCATATATTTT. It yields the protein CASSFFSGSGNTIYF. The chain couples TRBV5-4 to TRBJ1-3; D not resolved. CDR3 size: 15 residues. Trimming took 2 bases from V and 0 from J, leaving 9 bases between them. Germline CDR1 and CDR2: SGHNT and YYREEE (reference sequence).

The CDR3 DNA follows: TGTGCCAGCAGCTCCAATACAGGGTTGGGAGCTAACTATGGCTACACCTTC. Translation: CASSSNTGLGANYGYTF. J is TRBJ1-2 and V is TRBV5-5, with D perhaps TRBD1 (6 bases). V lost 3 bases to trimming and J lost 0 bases, with 18 bases between them. The CDR3 length is 17 residues. Germline V gene lookup returns CDR1 SGHKS and CDR2 YYEKEE (reference sequence).

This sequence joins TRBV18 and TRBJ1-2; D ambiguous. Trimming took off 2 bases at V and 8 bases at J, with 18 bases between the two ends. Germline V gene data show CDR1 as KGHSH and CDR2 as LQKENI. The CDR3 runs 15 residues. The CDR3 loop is CASSPYQAAGEGYTF. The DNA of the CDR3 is TGTGCCAGCTCACCATACCAGGCGGCCGGCGAAGGCTACACCTTC. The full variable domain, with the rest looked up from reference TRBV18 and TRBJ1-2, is NAGVMQNPRHLVRRRGQEARLRCSPMKGHSHVYWYRQLPEEGLKFMVYLQKENIIDESGMPKERFSAEFPKEGPSILRIQQVVRGDSAAYFCASSPYQAAGEGYTFGSGTRLTVV.

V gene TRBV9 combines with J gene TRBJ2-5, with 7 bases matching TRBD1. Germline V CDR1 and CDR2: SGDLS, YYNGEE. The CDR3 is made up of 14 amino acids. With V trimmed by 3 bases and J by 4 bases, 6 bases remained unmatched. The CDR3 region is CASSGGDRAETQYF. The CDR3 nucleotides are TGTGCCAGCAGCGGGGGAGACAGGGCAGAGACCCAGTACTTC.

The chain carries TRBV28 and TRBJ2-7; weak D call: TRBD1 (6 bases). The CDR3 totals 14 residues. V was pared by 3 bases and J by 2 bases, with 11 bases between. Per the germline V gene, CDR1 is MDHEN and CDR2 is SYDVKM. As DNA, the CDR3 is TGTGCCAGCAGTTTCTCCAGGGGAACCTACGAGCAGTACTTC. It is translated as CASSFSRGTYEQYF.

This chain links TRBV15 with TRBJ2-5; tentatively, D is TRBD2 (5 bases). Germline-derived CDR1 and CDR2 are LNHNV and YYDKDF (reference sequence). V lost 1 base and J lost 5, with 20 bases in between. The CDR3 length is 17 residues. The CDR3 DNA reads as TGTGCCACCAGCAGAGTAGGCGGGTCTAGTGTTTGGGAGACCCAGTACTTC. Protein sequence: CATSRVGGSSVWETQYF.

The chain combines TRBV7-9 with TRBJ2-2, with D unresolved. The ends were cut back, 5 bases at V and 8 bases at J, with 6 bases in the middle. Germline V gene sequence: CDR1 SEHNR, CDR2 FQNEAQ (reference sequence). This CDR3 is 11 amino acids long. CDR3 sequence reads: CASSPTGELFF. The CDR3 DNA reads TGTGCCAGCAGCCCGACAGGGGAGCTGTTTTTT.

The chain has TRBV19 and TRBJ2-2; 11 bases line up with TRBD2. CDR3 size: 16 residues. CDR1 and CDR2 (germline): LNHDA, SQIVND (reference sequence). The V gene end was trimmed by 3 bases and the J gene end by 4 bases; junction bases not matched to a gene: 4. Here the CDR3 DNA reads TGTGCCAGTAGTATTGCACTAGCGGGAGTCACCGGGGAGCTGTTTTTT. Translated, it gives CASSIALAGVTGELFF.

CDR3 nucleotide sequence: TGTGCCAGCAGTGTCCCGGACAGCCCTCGCGCTTTCTTT. This sequence encodes CASSVPDSPRAFF. This chain links TRBV25-1 with TRBJ1-1, with TRBD1 as a possible D gene (6 bases). V gave up 4 bases and J gave up 11 bases, with 17 bases separating them. Germline CDR1 MGHDK, CDR2 SYGVNS. The CDR3 totals 13 residues.

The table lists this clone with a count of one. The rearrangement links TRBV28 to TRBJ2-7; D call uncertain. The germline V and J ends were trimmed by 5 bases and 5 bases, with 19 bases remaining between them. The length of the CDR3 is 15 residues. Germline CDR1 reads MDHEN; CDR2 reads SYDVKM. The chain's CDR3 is CASSRAADLGDEQYF. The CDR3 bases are TGTGCCAGCAGTCGTGCGGCGGACCTTGGCGACGAGCAGTACTTC.

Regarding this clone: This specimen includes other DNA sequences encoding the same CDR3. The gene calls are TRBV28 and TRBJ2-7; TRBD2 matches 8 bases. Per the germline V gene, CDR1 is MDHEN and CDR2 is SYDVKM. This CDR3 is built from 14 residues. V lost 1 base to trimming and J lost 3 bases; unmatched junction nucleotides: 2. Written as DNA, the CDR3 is TGTGCCAGCAGTTTATCCGGGGGGGGCTACGAGCAGTACTTC. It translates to CASSLSGGGYEQYF. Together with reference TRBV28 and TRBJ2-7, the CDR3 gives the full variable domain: DVKVTQSSRYLVKRTGEKVFLECVQDMDHENMFWYRQDPGLGLRLIYFSYDVKMKEKGDIPEGYSVSREKKERFSLILESASTNQTSMYLCASSLSGGGYEQYFGPGTRLTVT.

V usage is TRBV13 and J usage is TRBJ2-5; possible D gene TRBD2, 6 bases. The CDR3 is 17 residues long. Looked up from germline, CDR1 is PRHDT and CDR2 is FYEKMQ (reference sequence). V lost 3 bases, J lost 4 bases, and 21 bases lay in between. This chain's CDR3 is CASSFSAPGLQGETQYF. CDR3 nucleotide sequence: TGTGCCAGCAGCTTTTCTGCCCCGGGACTCCAAGGAGAGACCCAGTACTTC.

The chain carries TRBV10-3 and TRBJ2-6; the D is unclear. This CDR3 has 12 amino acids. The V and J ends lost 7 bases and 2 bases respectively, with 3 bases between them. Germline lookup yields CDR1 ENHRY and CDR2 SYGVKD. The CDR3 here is CAIKTGANVLTF. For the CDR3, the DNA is TGTGCCATCAAAACTGGGGCCAACGTCCTGACTTTC.

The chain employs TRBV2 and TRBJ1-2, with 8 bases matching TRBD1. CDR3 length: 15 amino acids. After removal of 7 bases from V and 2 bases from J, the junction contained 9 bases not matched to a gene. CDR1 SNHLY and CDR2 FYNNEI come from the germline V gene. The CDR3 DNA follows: TGTGCCAGCAATAAACAGGGGGGAACAAACTATGGCTACACCTTC. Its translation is CASNKQGGTNYGYTF.

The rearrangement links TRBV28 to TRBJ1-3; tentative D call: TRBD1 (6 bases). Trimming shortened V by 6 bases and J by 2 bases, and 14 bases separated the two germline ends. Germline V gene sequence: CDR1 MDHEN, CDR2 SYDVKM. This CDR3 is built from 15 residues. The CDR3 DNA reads TGTGCCAGCAGGACCGCAGGGGTAGCTGGAAACACCATATATTTT. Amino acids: CASRTAGVAGNTIYF.

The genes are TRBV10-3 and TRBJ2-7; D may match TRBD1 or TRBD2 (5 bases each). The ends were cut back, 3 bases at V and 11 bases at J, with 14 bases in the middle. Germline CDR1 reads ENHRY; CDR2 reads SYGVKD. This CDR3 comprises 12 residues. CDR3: CAISDGMGVKYF. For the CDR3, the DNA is TGTGCCATCAGTGATGGGATGGGGGTAAAGTACTTC.

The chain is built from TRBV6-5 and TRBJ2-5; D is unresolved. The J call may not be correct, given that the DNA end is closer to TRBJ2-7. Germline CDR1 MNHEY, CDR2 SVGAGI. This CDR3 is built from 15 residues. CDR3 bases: TGTGCCAGCAGTTACTCGATGGCAGCCCCCTACGAGCAGTACTTC. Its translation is CASSYSMAAPYEQYF.

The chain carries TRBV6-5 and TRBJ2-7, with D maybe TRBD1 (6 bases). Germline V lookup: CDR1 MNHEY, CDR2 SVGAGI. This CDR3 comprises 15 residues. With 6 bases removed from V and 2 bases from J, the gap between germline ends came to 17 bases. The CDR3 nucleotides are TGTGCCAGCAGGAAAGAACGGGACAACACCTACGAGCAGTACTTC. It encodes CASRKERDNTYEQYF.

The CDR3 DNA sequence: TGTGCCAGCACGACGGGACAGGGGAATTCACCCCTCCACTTT. As protein: CASTTGQGNSPLHF. This chain uses TRBV28 with TRBJ1-6; 10 bases align to TRBD1. This CDR3 is 14 amino acids long. Looked up from germline, CDR1 is MDHEN and CDR2 is SYDVKM. The V gene end was trimmed by 7 bases and the J gene end by 7 bases; junction bases not matched to a gene: 4.

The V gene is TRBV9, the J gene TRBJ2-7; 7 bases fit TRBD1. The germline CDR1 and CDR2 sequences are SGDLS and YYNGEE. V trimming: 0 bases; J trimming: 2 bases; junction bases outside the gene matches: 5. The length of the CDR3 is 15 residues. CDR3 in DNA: TGTGCCAGCAGCGTAGGAGGGGACAGCCCCTACGAGCAGTACTTC. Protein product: CASSVGGDSPYEQYF.

In nucleotides, the CDR3 is TGCGCCAGCACCCCCAGGGGTTCCTACGAGCAGTACTTC. Protein: CASTPRGSYEQYF. V and J are TRBV5-1 and TRBJ2-7; possible D gene TRBD1, 6 bases. CDR3 length: 13 amino acids. Germline CDR1 and CDR2: SGHRS and YFSETQ. The V end lost 6 bases, the J end lost 1 base, and 11 bases lay between the germline ends.